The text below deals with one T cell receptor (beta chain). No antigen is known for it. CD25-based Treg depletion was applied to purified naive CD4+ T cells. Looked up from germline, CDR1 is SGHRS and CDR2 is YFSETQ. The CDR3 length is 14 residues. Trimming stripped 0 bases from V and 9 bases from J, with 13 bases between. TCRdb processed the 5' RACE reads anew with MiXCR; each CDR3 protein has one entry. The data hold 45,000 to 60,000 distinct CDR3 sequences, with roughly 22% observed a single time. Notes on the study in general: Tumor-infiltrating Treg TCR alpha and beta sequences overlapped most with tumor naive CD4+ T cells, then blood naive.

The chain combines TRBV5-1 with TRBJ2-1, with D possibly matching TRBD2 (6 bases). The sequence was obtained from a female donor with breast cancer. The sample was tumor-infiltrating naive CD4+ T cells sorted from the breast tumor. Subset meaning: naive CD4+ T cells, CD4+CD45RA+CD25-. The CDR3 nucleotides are TGCGCCAGCAGCTTGGCCGGGGTGGAGGGTGAGCAGTTCTTC. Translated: CASSLAGVEGEQFF.